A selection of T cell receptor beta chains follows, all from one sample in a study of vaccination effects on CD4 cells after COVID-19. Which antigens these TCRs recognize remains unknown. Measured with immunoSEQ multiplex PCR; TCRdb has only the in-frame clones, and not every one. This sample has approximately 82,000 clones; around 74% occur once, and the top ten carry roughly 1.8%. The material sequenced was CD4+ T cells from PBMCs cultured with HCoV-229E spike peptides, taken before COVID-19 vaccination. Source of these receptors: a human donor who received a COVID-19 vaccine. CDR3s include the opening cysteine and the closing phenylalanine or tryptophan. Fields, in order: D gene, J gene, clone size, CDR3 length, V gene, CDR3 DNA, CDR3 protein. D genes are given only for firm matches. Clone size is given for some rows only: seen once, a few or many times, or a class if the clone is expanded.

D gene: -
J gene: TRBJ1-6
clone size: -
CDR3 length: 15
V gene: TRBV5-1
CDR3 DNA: TGCGCCAGCAGCTTGGACCCCTCCTATAATTCACCCCTCCACTTT
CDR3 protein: CASSLDPSYNSPLHF

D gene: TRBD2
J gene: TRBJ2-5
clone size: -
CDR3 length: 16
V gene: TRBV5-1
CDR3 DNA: TGCGCCAGCAGCATGACTAGCGGGGCCGTCCAAGAGACCCAGTACTTC
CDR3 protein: CASSMTSGAVQETQYF

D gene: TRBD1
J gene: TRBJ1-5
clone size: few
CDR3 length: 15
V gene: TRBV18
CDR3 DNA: TGTGCCAGCTCACAGAGACAGGGCAGCAATCAGCCCCAGCATTTT
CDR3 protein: CASSQRQGSNQPQHF

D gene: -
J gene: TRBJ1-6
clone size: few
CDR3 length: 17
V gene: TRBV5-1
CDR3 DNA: TGCGCCAGCAGCTTGGTATCGGGGGGCGGAAATAATTCACCCCTCCACTTT
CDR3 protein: CASSLVSGGGNNSPLHF

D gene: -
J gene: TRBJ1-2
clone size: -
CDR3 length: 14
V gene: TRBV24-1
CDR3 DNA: TGTGCCACCAGTGATTCGCAGAGATACTATGGCTACACCTTC
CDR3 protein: CATSDSQRYYGYTF

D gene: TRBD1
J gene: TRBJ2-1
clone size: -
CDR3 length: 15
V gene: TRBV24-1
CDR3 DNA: TGTGCCACCAGTGAGCCGGGACAGGGAGACAATGAGCAGTTCTTC
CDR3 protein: CATSEPGQGDNEQFF

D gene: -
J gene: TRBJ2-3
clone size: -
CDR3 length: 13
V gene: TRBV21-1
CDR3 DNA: TGTGCCAGCAGCAGAGGGGGGACAGATACGCAGTATTTT
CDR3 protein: CASSRGGTDTQYF

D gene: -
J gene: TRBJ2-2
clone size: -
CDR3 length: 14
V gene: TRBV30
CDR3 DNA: TGTGCCTGGAGGAAGGGATTAAACACCGGGGAGCTGTTTTTT
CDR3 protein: CAWRKGLNTGELFF

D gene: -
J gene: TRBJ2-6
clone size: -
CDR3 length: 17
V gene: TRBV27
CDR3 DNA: TGTGCCAGCAGTTTTGGGGGGGCAGGGTCTGGGGCCAACGTCCTGACTTTC
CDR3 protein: CASSFGGAGSGANVLTF

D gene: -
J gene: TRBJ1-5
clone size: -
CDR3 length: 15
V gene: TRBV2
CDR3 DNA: TGTGCCAGCAGTGAAGAGAGAGAGGGGTGGCAGCCCCAGCATTTT
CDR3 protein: CASSEEREGWQPQHF

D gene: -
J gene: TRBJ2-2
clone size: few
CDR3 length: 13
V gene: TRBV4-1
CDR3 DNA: TGCGCCAGCAGCAGAGGGAACACCGGGGAGCTGTTTTTT
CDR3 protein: CASSRGNTGELFF

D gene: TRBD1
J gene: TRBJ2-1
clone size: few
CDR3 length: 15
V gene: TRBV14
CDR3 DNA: TGTGCCAGCAGCCAGCGGGACAGGGTCTACAATGAGCAGTTCTTC
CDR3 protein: CASSQRDRVYNEQFF

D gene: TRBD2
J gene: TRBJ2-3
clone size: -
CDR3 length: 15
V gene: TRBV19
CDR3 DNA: TGTGCCAGTAGTAAAGGACTAGGGGACACAGATACGCAGTATTTT
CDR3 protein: CASSKGLGDTDTQYF

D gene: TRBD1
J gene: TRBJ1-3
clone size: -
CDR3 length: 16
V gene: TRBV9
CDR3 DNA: TGTGCCAGCAGCGTAGGACAGGGGGCATCTGGAAACACCATATATTTT
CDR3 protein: CASSVGQGASGNTIYF

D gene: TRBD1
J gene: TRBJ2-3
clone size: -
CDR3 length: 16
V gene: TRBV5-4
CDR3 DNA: TGTGCCAGCAGCTTACTCCGGGACAGAAGCACAGATACGCAGTATTTT
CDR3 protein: CASSLLRDRSTDTQYF

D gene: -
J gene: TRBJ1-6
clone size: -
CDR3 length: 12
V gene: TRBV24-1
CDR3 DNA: TGTGCCACCAGTGATCCCGGTGGACCCCTCCACTTT
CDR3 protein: CATSDPGGPLHF

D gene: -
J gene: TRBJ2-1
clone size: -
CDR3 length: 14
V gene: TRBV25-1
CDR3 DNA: TGTGCCAGCAGGAAAGCGGGACAGACCAATGAGCAGTTCTTC
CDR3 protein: CASRKAGQTNEQFF

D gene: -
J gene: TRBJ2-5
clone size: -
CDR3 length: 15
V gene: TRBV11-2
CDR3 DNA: TGTGCCAGCAGCTCCAACGACAGGCGGGGAGAGACCCAGTACTTC
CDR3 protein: CASSSNDRRGETQYF

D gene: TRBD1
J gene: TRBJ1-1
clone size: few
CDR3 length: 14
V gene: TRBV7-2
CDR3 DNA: TGTGCCAGCAGCGCTGGACAGGGCGGGACTGAAGCTTTCTTT
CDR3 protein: CASSAGQGGTEAFF

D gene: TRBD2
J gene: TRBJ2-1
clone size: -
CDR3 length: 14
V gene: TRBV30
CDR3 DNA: TGTGCCGGACGGACTAGAAGCTCCTACAATGAGCAGTTCTTC
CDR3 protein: CAGRTRSSYNEQFF

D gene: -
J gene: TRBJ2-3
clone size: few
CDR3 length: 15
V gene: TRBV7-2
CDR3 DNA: TGTGCCAGCAGCCCCCAATGGCTTAGCACAGATACGCAGTATTTT
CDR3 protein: CASSPQWLSTDTQYF

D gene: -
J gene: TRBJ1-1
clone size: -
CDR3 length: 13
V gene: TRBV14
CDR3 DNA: TGTGCCAGCAGTCCCACACTGAACACTGAAGCTTTCTTT
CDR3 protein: CASSPTLNTEAFF

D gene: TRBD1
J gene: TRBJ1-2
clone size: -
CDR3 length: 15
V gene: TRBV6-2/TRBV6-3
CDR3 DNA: TGTGCCAGCAGTTACGGACAGGGACCGACCTATGGCTACACCTTC
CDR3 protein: CASSYGQGPTYGYTF

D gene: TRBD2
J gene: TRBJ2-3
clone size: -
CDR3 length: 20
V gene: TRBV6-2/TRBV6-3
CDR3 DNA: TGTGCCAGCAGTTACTCCCATGGAGCGGGGGGGTCTAGTTCCACAGATACGCAGTATTTT
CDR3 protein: CASSYSHGAGGSSSTDTQYF

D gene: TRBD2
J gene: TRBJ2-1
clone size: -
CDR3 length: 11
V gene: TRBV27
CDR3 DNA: TGTGCCAGCACAAATAGCGGGGTGCAGTTCTTC
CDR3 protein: CASTNSGVQFF

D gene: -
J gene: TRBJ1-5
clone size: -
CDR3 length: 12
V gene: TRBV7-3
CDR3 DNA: TGTGCCAGCAGCTTGTCAGACGGGCCCCAGCATTTT
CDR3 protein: CASSLSDGPQHF

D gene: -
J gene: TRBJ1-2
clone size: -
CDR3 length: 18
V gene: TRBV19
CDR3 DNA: TGTGCCAGTAGCGGTGGGGCAGGATTCTTAAGATCGGAGTATGGCTACACCTTC
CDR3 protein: CASSGGAGFLRSEYGYTF

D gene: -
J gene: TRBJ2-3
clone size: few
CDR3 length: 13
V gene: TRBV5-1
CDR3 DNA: TGCGCCAGCAGCTTGGAGGTCGGGGGTACGCAGTATTTT
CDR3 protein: CASSLEVGGTQYF

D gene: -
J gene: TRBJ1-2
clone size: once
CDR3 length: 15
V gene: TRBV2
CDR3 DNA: TGTGCCAGCACAACTCTTAGTGGCAGGGATCGTGGCTACACCTTC
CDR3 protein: CASTTLSGRDRGYTF

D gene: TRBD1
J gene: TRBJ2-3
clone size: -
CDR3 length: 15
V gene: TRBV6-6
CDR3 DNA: TGTGCCAGCAGTTGGGAATCAGGGGGCTGGATCGGGCAGTATTTT
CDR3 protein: CASSWESGGWIGQYF

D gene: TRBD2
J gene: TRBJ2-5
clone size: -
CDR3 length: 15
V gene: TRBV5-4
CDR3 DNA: TGTGCCAGCAGCTTGGTTGCTAGCGGAGGAGAGACCCAGTACTTC
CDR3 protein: CASSLVASGGETQYF

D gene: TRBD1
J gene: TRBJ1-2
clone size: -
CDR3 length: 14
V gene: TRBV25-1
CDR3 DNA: TGTGCCAGGAAGGAAGAGACAGGGACCTATGGCTACACCTTC
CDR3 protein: CARKEETGTYGYTF

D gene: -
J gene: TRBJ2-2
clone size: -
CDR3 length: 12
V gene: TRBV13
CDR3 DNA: TGTGCCAGCAGCTTCTCCACCGGGGAGCTGTTTTTT
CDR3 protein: CASSFSTGELFF

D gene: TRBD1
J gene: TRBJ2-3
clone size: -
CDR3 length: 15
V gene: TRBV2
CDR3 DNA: TGTGCCAGCAGTTATCCCCGGACAGGGCAAGATACGCAGTATTTT
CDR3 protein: CASSYPRTGQDTQYF

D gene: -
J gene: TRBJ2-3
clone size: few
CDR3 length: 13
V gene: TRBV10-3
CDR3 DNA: TGTGCCATCAGGGGGGACAGCACAGATACGCAGTATTTT
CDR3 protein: CAIRGDSTDTQYF

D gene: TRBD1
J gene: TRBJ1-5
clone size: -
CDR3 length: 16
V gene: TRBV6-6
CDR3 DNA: TGTGCCAGCAGTTATTGGGGACAGGGGGTCAATCAGCCCCAGCATTTT
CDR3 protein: CASSYWGQGVNQPQHF

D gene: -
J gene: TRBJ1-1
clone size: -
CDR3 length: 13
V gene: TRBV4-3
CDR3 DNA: TGCGCCAGCAGCCCGGCAGGGAACACTGAAGCTTTCTTT
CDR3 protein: CASSPAGNTEAFF

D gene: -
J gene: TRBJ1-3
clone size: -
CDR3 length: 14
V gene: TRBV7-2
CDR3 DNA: TGTGCCAGCAGCCTAGGGCTAAATGGAAACACCATATATTTT
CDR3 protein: CASSLGLNGNTIYF

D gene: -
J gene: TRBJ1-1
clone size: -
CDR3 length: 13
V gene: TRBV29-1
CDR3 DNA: TGCAGCGCTGTGCTCTCTTCCGGGACACAAGCTTTCTTT
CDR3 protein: CSAVLSSGTQAFF

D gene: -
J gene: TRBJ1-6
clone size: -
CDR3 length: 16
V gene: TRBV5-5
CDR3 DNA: TGTGCCAGCAGACCTCATACCTCGGTCGGGGATTCACCCCTCCACTTT
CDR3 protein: CASRPHTSVGDSPLHF

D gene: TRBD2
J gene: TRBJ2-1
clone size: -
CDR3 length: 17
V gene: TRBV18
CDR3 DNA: TGTGCCAGCTCACCGGTGTTAGGAGCGGGGGGGCGTGATGAGCAGTTCTTC
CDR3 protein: CASSPVLGAGGRDEQFF

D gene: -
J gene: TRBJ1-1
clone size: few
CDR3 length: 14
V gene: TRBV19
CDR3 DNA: TGTGCCAGTAGTATAGAACGGATGAACACTGAAGCTTTCTTT
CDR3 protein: CASSIERMNTEAFF

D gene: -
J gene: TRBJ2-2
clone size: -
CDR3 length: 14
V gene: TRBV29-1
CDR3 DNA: TGCAGCGTTGGGATACCACGAAACACCGGGGAGCTGTTTTTT
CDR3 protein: CSVGIPRNTGELFF

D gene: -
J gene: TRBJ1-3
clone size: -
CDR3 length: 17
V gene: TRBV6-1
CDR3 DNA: TGTGCCAGCAGTGAAGCGCTTCTTGGTAGCTCTGGAAACACCATATATTTT
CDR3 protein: CASSEALLGSSGNTIYF

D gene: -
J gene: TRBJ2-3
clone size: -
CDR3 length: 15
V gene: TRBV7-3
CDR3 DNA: TGTGCCAGCAGCCCCGGACAGATTAGCACAGATACGCAGTATTTT
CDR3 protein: CASSPGQISTDTQYF

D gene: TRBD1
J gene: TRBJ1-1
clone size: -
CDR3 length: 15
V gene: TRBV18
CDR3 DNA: TGTGCCAGCTCCGCACTAGGGACAGGGAGCAATGAAGCTTTCTTT
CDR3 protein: CASSALGTGSNEAFF